One sample yielded the 5 T cell receptor beta chains listed below, sequenced in a study of T-cell reconstitution after alpha-beta-depleted transplantation in children. It was with unique molecular identifiers that the TCRbeta library was prepared. TCRdb itself ran the PCR reads through MiXCR, one entry per CDR3 protein. The data contain more than 200,000 distinct CDR3 sequences, under 30% of them singletons. The source material was PBMCs, mostly from graft donor cells, sampled 360 days after TCRalphabeta/CD19-depleted stem cell transplant. The origin of the receptors is a female patient aged 2-10 years who had a stem cell transplant for congenital amegakaryocytic thrombocytopenia, so the T cells may come from the graft donor.

This clonotype was seen a few times. CDR3 residues: CASSTASLGETQYF. The DNA for the CDR3 is TGTGCCAGCAGCACAGCGAGCTTAGGGGAGACCCAGTACTTC. The chain is built from TRBV5-6 and TRBJ2-5; D is uncertain. With 4 bases removed from V and 5 bases from J, the gap between germline ends came to 15 bases. The CDR3 covers 14 residues. Germline loops: CDR1 SGHDT, CDR2 YYEEEE.

This clonotype was recorded many times. The chain is built from TRBV4-1 and TRBJ2-7; TRBD2 matches 13 bases. There are 15 residues in the CDR3. The V and J ends lost 1 base and 4 bases, in that order; junction bases with no gene match: 1. The germline V gene has CDR1 MGHRA and CDR2 YSYEKL. CDR3 sequence reads: CASSQVGLAGYEQYF. In nucleotides, the CDR3 is TGCGCCAGCAGCCAAGTGGGACTAGCGGGATACGAGCAGTACTTC.

In its sample, this clonotype was seen a few times. This chain links TRBV12-3 or TRBV12-4 with TRBJ2-3; 8 bases align to TRBD2. This CDR3 has 13 amino acids. The trim removed 8 bases at V and 0 bases at J, leaving 1 base unmatched. In DNA, the CDR3 is TGTGCCAGCCAGCGGGGGAGCACAGATACGCAGTATTTT. Its protein is CASQRGSTDTQYF.

V and J are TRBV6-2 or TRBV6-3 and TRBJ1-3; TRBD1 matches at 9 bases. The length of the CDR3 is 22 residues. J gave up 0 bases and V 2 bases, and 20 bases lay outside the gene matches. Looked up from germline, CDR1 is MNHEY and CDR2 is SVGEGT. CDR3 in DNA: TGTGCCAGCAGTTACGGGACAGGGATCTTGGAACCCGTAGGAGGCTCTGGAAACACCATATATTTT. As protein: CASSYGTGILEPVGGSGNTIYF.

The gene calls are TRBV5-1 and TRBJ2-5, with 9 bases aligning to TRBD2. Germline CDR1 reads SGHRS; CDR2 reads YFSETQ. Trimming took 1 base from V and 1 from J; bases not matched to a gene: 5. This CDR3 spans 16 amino acids. The CDR3 sequence is CASSLSTSGPQETQYF. Here the CDR3 DNA reads TGCGCCAGCAGCTTGTCGACTAGCGGACCCCAAGAGACCCAGTACTTC.